This T cell receptor beta chain is from a study of breast tumors, draining lymph nodes, adjacent tissues. In its sample, this clonotype was seen many times. Its specificity is unknown. Findings and limits, study-wide: Tumors had less TCR diversity than lymph nodes, more than nontumor tissue. Tumor T cell lymph node origin was a supported hypothesis, not proven. Tumor and nontumor repertoires were significantly more similar in luminal-like than in basal-like breast cancer. Most tumor T cells seemingly derive from lymph node, then expand in tumor.

Axillary draining lymph nodes of breast cancer patients supplied the node samples. CDR1 and CDR2 (germline): MGHRA, YSYEKL. V gave up 0 bases and J gave up 6 bases; unmatched junction bases: 8. This CDR3 is built from 16 residues. TCRdb ran MiXCR on the multiplex PCR reads and lists one entry per CDR3 protein. The sample lists around 120,000 distinct CDR3 sequences, just under 20% occurring once. The chain has TRBV4-1 and TRBJ1-2, with 9 positions matching TRBD1. The material sequenced was axillary lymph node tissue. The TCR sequence derives from a female donor with breast cancer. Some clones in this sample may be carry-over from other donors' samples. CDR3 sequence (DNA): TGCGCCAGCAGCCAAGATGGGACAGGGAGAAGCGATGGCTACACCTTC. The encoded protein is CASSQDGTGRSDGYTF.